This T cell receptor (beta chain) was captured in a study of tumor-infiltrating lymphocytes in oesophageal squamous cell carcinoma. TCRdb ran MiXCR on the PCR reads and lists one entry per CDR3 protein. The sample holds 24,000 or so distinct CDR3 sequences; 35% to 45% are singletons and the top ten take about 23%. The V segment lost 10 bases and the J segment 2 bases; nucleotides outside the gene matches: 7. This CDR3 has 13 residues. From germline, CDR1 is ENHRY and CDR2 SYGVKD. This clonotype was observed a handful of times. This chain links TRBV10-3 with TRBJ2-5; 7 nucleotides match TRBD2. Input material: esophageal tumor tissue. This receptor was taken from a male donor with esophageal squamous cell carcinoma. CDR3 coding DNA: TGTGCCAGTAGAGCGGGGCTGCAAGAGACCCAGTACTTC. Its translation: CASRAGLQETQYF.